One T cell receptor beta chain is described in this entry. The antigen is unknown. This entry comes from a study of CD8 T cells in ankylosing spondylitis. Whole-study findings and limits: Seemingly characteristic of ankylosing spondylitis blood was a TCR beta motif consisting of several highly homologous variants. Within peripheral blood, clones linked to disease were CD8+ and relatively rare. Some motif variants were previously reported in reactive arthritis synovial fluid and blood.

Molecular-barcoded quantitative 5'-RACE produced these TCR beta libraries. TCRdb reprocessed the 5' RACE reads via MiXCR and lists one record per CDR3 protein. The sample contains just over 350,000 distinct CDR3 sequences, approximately 22% of which appear only once. Trimming stripped 7 bases from V and 5 bases from J, with 5 bases between. Germline V gene data show CDR1 as LGHDT and CDR2 as YNNKEL (reference sequence). This CDR3 region has 10 residues. Sample: blood, either unsorted or a sorted T cell fraction (not recorded which). The clonotype originates from a male donor with ankylosing spondylitis or in good health (not recorded which). The genes are TRBV3-1 and TRBJ2-5; D not certain. As DNA, the CDR3 is TGTGCCAGCAACGGGGAGACCCAGTACTTC. It translates to CASNGETQYF.